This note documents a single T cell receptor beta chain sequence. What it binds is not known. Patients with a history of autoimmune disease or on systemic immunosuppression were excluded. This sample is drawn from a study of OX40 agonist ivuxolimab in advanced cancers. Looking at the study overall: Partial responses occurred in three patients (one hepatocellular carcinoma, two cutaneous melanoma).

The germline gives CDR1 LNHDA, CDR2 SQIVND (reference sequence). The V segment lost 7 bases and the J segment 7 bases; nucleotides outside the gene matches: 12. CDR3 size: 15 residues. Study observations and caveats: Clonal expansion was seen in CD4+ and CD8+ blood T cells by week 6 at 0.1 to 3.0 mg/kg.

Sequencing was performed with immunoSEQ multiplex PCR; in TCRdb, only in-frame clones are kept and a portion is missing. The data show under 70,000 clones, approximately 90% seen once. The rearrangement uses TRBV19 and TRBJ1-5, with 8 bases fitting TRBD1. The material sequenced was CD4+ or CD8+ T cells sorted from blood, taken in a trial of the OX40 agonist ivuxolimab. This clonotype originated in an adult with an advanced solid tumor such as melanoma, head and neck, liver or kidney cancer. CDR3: CASTDGQGRGQPQHF. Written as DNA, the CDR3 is TGTGCCAGTACCGACGGACAGGGAAGGGGCCAGCCCCAGCATTTT.